Below are 21 T cell receptor beta chains sequenced from a single sample in a study of Ad26.COV2.S vaccination and SARS-CoV-2 variants. The protocol was immunoSEQ multiplex PCR, while the TCRdb copy is restricted to in-frame clones and leaves out a portion. The repertoire has approximately 360,000 clones, roughly 85% of them found once; the top ten carry about 7.4%. As for treatment: roughly 20 received Ad26.COV2.S at low or high dose, single or two shots; roughly five received placebo; per-sample allocation not given. Samples came from day 63 after the first vaccine or placebo injection. This specimen was peripheral blood, taken in a trial of Ad26.COV2.S vaccine versus placebo. The receptors were gathered from a person between 18 and 60 years old who received the Ad26.COV2.S COVID-19 vaccine or a placebo.

This clone was seen only once. The rearrangement links TRBV3-1 (or the pseudogene TRBV3-2) to TRBJ2-7; D might be TRBD1 (6 bases). The CDR3 spans 15 residues. Trimming removed 4 bases from V and 5 bases from J, with 18 bases in between. The germline V gene has CDR1 LGHDT and CDR2 YNNKEL (reference sequence). In DNA, the CDR3 is TGTGCCAGCAGCCCCCGACAGGATCTCAGGCACGAGCAGTACTTC. Protein sequence: CASSPRQDLRHEQYF.

The genes are TRBV10-3 and TRBJ2-7; D gene ambiguous. V gave up 4 bases and J gave up 6 bases, with 13 bases separating them. The CDR3 runs 13 residues. Germline CDR1 ENHRY, CDR2 SYGVKD. In nucleotides, the CDR3 is TGTGCCATCAGTGTTAACGGCCCGAGCGAGCAGTACTTC. Translation: CAISVNGPSEQYF.

In its sample, this clone was seen a few times. The chain has TRBV6-5 and TRBJ2-2, with D uncertain. Germline V lookup: CDR1 MNHEY, CDR2 SVGAGI. The CDR3 loop spans 13 amino acids. V was pared by 7 bases and J by 8 bases, with 14 bases between. The CDR3 nucleotides are TGTGCCAGCACCCTGACGACCCGAGGGGAGCTGTTTTTT. It is translated as CASTLTTRGELFF.

This clone was picked up one time. J is TRBJ2-5 and V is TRBV4-1; TRBD2 might be the D (5 bases). CDR3 size: 15 residues. V was trimmed by 1 base and J by 3 bases, leaving 12 bases between them. Germline lookup yields CDR1 MGHRA and CDR2 YSYEKL. The DNA for the CDR3 is TGCGCCAGCAGCCAAGTTATGGGAGCAGAAGAGACCCAGTACTTC. Translation: CASSQVMGAEETQYF.

This clone was seen more than once but under ten times. V and J are TRBV12-3 or TRBV12-4 and TRBJ1-2, with a possible D match to TRBD1 (6 bases). CDR3 length: 13 residues. V lost 1 base and J lost 8, with 11 bases in between. The CDR3 DNA follows: TGTGCCAGCAGTTTAGTCGGGGGGCTGGGCTACACCTTC. Protein: CASSLVGGLGYTF.

The rearrangement uses TRBV21-1 and TRBJ1-2. TRBV21-1 constitutes a pseudogene. There are 12 residues in the CDR3. The CDR3 here is CASSKARGGYTF. CDR3 sequence (DNA): TGTGCCAGCAGCAAAGCTCGGGGTGGCTACACCTTC.

This clone has only a few counts. The chain links TRBV2 to TRBJ2-7; 8 bases are a match to TRBD2. Germline assignment: CDR1 SNHLY and CDR2 FYNNEI. Losses at the gene ends were 6 bases for V and 5 bases for J; bases not matched to a gene: 6. CDR3 length: 13 amino acids. CDR3 sequence reads: CASSQGTRNEQYF. The CDR3 DNA reads as TGTGCCAGCAGCCAAGGGACTAGAAACGAGCAGTACTTC.

V and J are TRBV19 and TRBJ2-2; D not resolved. In germline, CDR1 is LNHDA, CDR2 SQIVND (reference sequence). Deletions cut 5 bases from V and 2 bases from J, with 3 bases between. The CDR3 sequence is 12 residues long. The CDR3 DNA follows: TGTGCCAGTAGTTTCAACACCGGGGAGCTGTTTTTT. Its protein product is CASSFNTGELFF.

The CDR3 here is CATSRDGFRETQYF. The CDR3 DNA sequence: TGTGCCACCAGCAGAGATGGGTTTCGAGAGACCCAGTACTTC. V usage is TRBV15 and J usage is TRBJ2-5; D is undetermined. Germline V gene lookup returns CDR1 LNHNV and CDR2 YYDKDF (reference sequence). This CDR3 is built from 14 residues. V shed 0 bases and J shed 4 bases, with 9 bases lying between them.

This clone was seen only a few times. This rearrangement joins TRBV5-1 to TRBJ1-6; 7 bases are shared with TRBD1. The trim removed 3 bases at V and 3 bases at J, leaving 6 bases unmatched. The CDR3 has 16 residues. Germline assignment: CDR1 SGHRS and CDR2 YFSETQ. The CDR3 spells CASSSRQGGYNSPLHF. The CDR3 coding sequence is TGCGCCAGCAGCTCGAGACAGGGCGGCTATAATTCACCCCTCCACTTT. The full variable domain, rest sourced from reference TRBV5-1 and TRBJ1-6, is KAGVTQTPRYLIKTRGQQVTLSCSPISGHRSVSWYQQTPGQGLQFLFEYFSETQRNKGNFPGRFSGRQFSNSRSEMNVSTLELGDSALYLCASSSRQGGYNSPLHFGNGTRLTVT.

Note on this clone: Other DNA sequences within the sample encode an identical CDR3. The V gene is TRBV20-1, the J gene TRBJ1-2; no definite D call. The CDR3 is 10 residues long. Germline loops: CDR1 DFQATT, CDR2 SNEGSKA (reference sequence). Trimming shortened V by 3 bases and J by 8 bases, and 7 bases separated the two germline ends. The CDR3 DNA is TGCAGTGCTAGTCGCGGGGGCTACACCTTC. This gives the protein CSASRGGYTF.

This sequence joins TRBV12-3 or TRBV12-4 and TRBJ1-2; D is perhaps TRBD1 (5 bases). Trimming cost V 3 bases and J 10 bases, with 12 bases left between them. The CDR3 has 12 residues. DNA for the CDR3: TGTGCCAGCAGTTTCACTCAGGGCGACTACACCTTC. As protein: CASSFTQGDYTF.

This rearrangement joins TRBV9 to TRBJ2-2; D remains ambiguous. The ends were cut back, 1 base at V and 4 bases at J, with 8 bases in the middle. Per germline, CDR1 SGDLS and CDR2 YYNGEE. This CDR3 region has 14 residues. DNA for the CDR3: TGTGCCAGCAGCGTAATAACCACCACCGGGGAGCTGTTTTTT. Translated, it gives CASSVITTTGELFF.

The V call is TRBV27, the J call TRBJ2-2; no clear D. The CDR3 is 15 amino acids. V lost 7 bases, J lost 7 bases, and 19 bases lay in between. CDR1 MNHEY and CDR2 SMNVEV come from the germline V gene (reference sequence). The CDR3 sequence is CASTPRRAGFGELFF. CDR3 in DNA: TGTGCCAGCACCCCCCGGCGTGCTGGGTTCGGGGAGCTGTTTTTT.

The gene calls are TRBV15 and TRBJ1-5, with D unclear. The CDR3 is 13 amino acids. Germline V CDR1 and CDR2: LNHNV, YYDKDF (reference sequence). With 6 bases removed from V and 7 bases from J, the gap between germline ends came to 13 bases. In DNA form, the CDR3 reads TGTGCCACCAGATCGACCTTCCCACAGCCCCAGCATTTT. Amino acid sequence: CATRSTFPQPQHF.

The DNA of the CDR3 is TGTGCCAGCAGTTTCTCCGCCGGGACAGGGGTCTCCTACGAGCAGTACTTC. It codes for CASSFSAGTGVSYEQYF. This chain joins TRBV27 and TRBJ2-7, with 10 bases lining up with TRBD1. Per germline, CDR1 MNHEY and CDR2 SMNVEV (reference sequence). The CDR3 is made up of 17 amino acids. Germline trimming cut 3 bases from V and 0 bases from J; bases unmatched to any gene: 8.

The V call is TRBV29-1, the J call TRBJ1-1, with unresolved D. Germline CDR1 SQVTM, CDR2 ANQGSEA. Trimming removed 4 bases from V and 1 base from J, with 7 bases in between. The CDR3 totals 12 residues. CDR3 region: CSVGTGNTEAFF. In nucleotides, the CDR3 is TGCAGCGTTGGGACGGGGAACACTGAAGCTTTCTTT.

This clone was recorded a few times. V usage is TRBV18 and J usage is TRBJ2-7; 7 bases agree with TRBD2. This CDR3 region has 14 residues. CDR1 is KGHSH and CDR2 is LQKENI in the germline V gene. The V gene end was trimmed by 6 bases and the J gene end by 6 bases; junction bases not matched to a gene: 11. For the CDR3, the DNA is TGTGCCAGCTCCCTCGGGGGAGGGCCGCCCGAGCAGTACTTC. Protein product: CASSLGGGPPEQYF. The full variable domain, rest sourced from reference TRBV18 and TRBJ2-7, is NAGVMQNPRHLVRRRGQEARLRCSPMKGHSHVYWYRQLPEEGLKFMVYLQKENIIDESGMPKERFSAEFPKEGPSILRIQQVVRGDSAAYFCASSLGGGPPEQYFGPGTRLTVT.

The rearrangement links TRBV12-5 to TRBJ2-7; a weak D match, TRBD1 (6 bases). This CDR3 has 12 residues. V was cut by 6 bases and J by 6 bases, with 12 bases left in between. Per germline, CDR1 LGHNT and CDR2 FRNRAP. This CDR3 is CASGWTAGEQYF. CDR3 nucleotide sequence: TGTGCTAGTGGCTGGACAGCTGGCGAGCAGTACTTC.

The chain combines TRBV11-2 with TRBJ2-5; either TRBD1 or TRBD2 may supply D (5 bases each). Per germline, CDR1 SGHAT and CDR2 FQNNGV. The ends were cut back, 4 bases at V and 5 bases at J, with 17 bases in the middle. This CDR3 has 15 amino acids. CDR3 region: CASSSPWGRDETQYF. The CDR3 nucleotides read TGTGCCAGCAGCTCCCCGTGGGGACGGGATGAGACCCAGTACTTC.

The rearrangement uses TRBV11-3 and TRBJ2-2; D uncertain. CDR3 length equals 15 residues. CDR1 SGHNT and CDR2 YENEEA come from the germline V gene. The V gene lost 1 base and the J gene lost 0 bases, with 6 bases spanning the gap. CDR3 nucleotides: TGTGCCAGCAGCTTAGGACGGACGAACACCGGGGAGCTGTTTTTT. This codes for CASSLGRTNTGELFF.